The T cell receptor (beta chain) under discussion was sequenced for a study of cytomegalovirus exposure and HLA in healthy donors. Overall study results and limits: V- and J-gene trimming in TCR beta was tied to a missense DCLRE1C variant by an analysis performed later. A classifier reportedly called cytomegalovirus status with high sensitivity and specificity.

Per the germline V gene, CDR1 is SEHNR and CDR2 is FQNEAQ (reference sequence). This CDR3 region has 14 residues. Unmatched junction bases numbered 5, after V lost 6 bases and J lost 6 bases. About this clone itself: Its antigen is still unknown.

With 60 Vbeta and 13 Jbeta primers, the PCR was carried out. Clones were read by immunoSEQ multiplex PCR, and TCRdb kept only the in-frame ones, dropping some. The table lists over 100,000 clones. The clonotype originates from a man aged 30 to 39 in good health and CMV-seronegative. The sequenced sample consisted of PBMCs. The chain links TRBV7-9 to TRBJ2-1, with 10 bases matching TRBD2. Here the CDR3 DNA reads TGTGCCAGCAGTCCTACTAGCGGGGTCAATGAGCAGTTCTTC. Translation: CASSPTSGVNEQFF.